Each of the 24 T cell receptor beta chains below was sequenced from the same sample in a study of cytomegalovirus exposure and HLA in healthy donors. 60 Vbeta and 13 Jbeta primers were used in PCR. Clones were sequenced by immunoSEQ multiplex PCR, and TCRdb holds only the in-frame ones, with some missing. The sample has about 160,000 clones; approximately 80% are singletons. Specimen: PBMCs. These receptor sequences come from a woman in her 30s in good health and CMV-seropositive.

The DNA of the CDR3 is TGTGCCAGTAGGTCGACTAGCGGGTCGGATACGCAGTATTTT. Translating gives CASRSTSGSDTQYF. V and J are TRBV9 and TRBJ2-3; TRBD2 aligns across 10 bases. Trimming took 8 bases from V and 6 from J; bases not matched to a gene: 9. Germline-derived CDR1 and CDR2 are SGDLS and YYNGEE. This CDR3 is built from 14 residues.

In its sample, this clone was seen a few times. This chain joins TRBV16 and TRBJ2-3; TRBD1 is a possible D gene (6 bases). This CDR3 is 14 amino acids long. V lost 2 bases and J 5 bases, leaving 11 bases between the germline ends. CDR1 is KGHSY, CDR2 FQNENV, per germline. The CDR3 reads CASSQGGAGDTQYF. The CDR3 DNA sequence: TGTGCCAGCAGCCAAGGGGGCGCGGGAGATACGCAGTATTTT.

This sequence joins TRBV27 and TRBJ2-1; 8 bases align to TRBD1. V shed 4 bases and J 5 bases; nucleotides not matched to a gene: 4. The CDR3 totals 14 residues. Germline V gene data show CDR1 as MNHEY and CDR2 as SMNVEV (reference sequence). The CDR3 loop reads CASSYDRGHNEQFF. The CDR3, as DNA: TGTGCCAGCAGTTATGACAGGGGCCACAATGAGCAGTTCTTC.

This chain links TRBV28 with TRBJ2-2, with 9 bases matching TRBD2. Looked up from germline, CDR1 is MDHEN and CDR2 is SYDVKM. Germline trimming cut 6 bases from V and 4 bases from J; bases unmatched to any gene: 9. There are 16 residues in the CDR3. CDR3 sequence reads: CASSKRRGGPTGELFF. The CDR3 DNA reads TGTGCCAGCAGCAAACGGCGGGGGGGACCCACCGGGGAGCTGTTTTTT.

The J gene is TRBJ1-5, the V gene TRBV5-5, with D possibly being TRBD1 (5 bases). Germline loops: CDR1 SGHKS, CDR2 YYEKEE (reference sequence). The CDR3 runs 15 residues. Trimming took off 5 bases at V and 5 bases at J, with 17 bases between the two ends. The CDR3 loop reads CASRRGGTDDQPQHF. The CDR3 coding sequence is TGTGCCAGCAGGCGCGGCGGGACGGACGATCAGCCCCAGCATTTT.

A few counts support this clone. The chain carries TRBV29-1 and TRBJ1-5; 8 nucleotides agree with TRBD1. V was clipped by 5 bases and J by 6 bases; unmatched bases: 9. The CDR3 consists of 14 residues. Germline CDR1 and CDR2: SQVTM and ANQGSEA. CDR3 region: CSVTTGGGGQPQHF. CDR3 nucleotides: TGCAGCGTTACTACAGGGGGTGGGGGTCAGCCCCAGCATTTT. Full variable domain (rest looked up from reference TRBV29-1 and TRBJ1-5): SAVISQKPSRDICQRGTSLTIQCQVDSQVTMMFWYRQQPGQSLTLIATANQGSEATYESGFVIDKFPISRPNLTFSTLTVSNMSPEDSSIYLCSVTTGGGGQPQHFGDGTRLSIL.

CDR3 protein: CASRTGSGQPQHF. Here the CDR3 DNA reads TGTGCCAGCAGGACAGGGTCGGGGCAGCCCCAGCATTTT. The J gene is TRBJ1-5, the V gene TRBV6-5; TRBD1 matches at 7 bases. Per the germline V gene, CDR1 is MNHEY and CDR2 is SVGAGI. V was clipped by 6 bases and J by 7 bases; unmatched bases: 6. There are 13 residues in the CDR3.

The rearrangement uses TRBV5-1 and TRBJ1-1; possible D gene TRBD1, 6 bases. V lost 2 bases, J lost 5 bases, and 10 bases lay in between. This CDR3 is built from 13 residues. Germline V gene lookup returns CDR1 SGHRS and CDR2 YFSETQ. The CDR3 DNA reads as TGCGCCAGCAGCTTCGGGGGGCAAACTGAAGCTTTCTTT. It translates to CASSFGGQTEAFF.

The CDR3 region is CASSSNGGLTNEKLFF. The CDR3 bases are TGTGCCAGCAGTTCTAATGGCGGGTTAACTAATGAAAAACTGTTTTTT. J is TRBJ1-4 and V is TRBV27, with D hard to call. With 4 bases removed from V and 1 base from J, the gap between germline ends came to 13 bases. CDR3 length equals 16 residues. Germline assignment: CDR1 MNHEY and CDR2 SMNVEV (reference sequence).

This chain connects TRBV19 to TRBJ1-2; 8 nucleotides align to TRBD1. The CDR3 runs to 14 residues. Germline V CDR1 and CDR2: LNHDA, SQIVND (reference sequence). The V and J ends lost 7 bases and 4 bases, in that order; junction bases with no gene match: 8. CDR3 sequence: CASTQRTGSYGYTF. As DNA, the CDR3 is TGTGCCAGTACCCAGCGGACAGGGTCCTATGGCTACACCTTC. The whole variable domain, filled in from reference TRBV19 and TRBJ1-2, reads DGGITQSPKYLFRKEGQNVTLSCEQNLNHDAMYWYRQDPGQGLRLIYYSQIVNDFQKGDIAEGYSVSREKKESFPLTVTSAQKNPTAFYLCASTQRTGSYGYTFGSGTRLTVV.

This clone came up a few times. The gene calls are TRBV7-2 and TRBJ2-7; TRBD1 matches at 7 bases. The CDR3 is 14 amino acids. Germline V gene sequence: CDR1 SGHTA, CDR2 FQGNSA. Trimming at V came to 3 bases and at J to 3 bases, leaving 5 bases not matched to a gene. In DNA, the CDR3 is TGTGCCAGCAGCTTGAGGACAGGAGACTACGAGCAGTACTTC. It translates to CASSLRTGDYEQYF.

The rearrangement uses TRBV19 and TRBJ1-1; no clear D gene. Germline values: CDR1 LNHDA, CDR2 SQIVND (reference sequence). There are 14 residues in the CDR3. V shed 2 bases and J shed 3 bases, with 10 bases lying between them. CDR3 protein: CASSIKAGDTEAFF. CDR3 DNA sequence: TGTGCCAGTAGTATAAAAGCCGGGGACACTGAAGCTTTCTTT.

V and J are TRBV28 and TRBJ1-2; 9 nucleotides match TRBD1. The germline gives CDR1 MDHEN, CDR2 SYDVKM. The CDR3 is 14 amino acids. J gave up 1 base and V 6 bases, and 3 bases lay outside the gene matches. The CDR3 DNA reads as TGTGCCAGCAGAGGACAGGGGATTAACTATGGCTACACCTTC. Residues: CASRGQGINYGYTF.

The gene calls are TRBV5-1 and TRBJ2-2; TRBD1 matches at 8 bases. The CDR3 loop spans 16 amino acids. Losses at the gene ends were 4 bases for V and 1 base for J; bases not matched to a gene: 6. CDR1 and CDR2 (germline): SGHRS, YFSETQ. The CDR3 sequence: CASSLHGTGNTGELFF. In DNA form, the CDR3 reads TGCGCCAGCAGCCTACACGGGACAGGGAACACCGGGGAGCTGTTTTTT.

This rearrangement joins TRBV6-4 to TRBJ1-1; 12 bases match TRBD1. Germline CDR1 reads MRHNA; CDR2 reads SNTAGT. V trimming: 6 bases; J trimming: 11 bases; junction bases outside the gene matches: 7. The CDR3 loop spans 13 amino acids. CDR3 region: CASSGTGGGEAFF. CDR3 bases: TGTGCCAGCAGCGGGACAGGGGGCGGGGAGGCTTTCTTT.

The CDR3 spells CASRVGVSVRYGYTF. The CDR3 DNA is TGTGCCAGCAGGGTGGGAGTGTCGGTTCGCTATGGCTACACCTTC. This sequence joins TRBV27 and TRBJ1-2; no clear D. CDR3 length: 15 amino acids. CDR1 and CDR2 (germline): MNHEY, SMNVEV (reference sequence). With 6 bases removed from V and 4 bases from J, the gap between germline ends came to 18 bases.

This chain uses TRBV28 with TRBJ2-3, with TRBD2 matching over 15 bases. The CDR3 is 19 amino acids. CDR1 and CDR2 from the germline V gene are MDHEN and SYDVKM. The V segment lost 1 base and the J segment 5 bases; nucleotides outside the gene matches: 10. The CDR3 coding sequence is TGTGCCAGCAGTTTATCCGGACTAGCGGGGGGGCAAATCAAAGATACGCAGTATTTT. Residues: CASSLSGLAGGQIKDTQYF.

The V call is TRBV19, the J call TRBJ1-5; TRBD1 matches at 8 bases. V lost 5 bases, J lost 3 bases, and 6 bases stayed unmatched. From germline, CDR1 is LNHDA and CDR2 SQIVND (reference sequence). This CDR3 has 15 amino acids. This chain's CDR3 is CASSARTGSNQPQHF. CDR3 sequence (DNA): TGTGCCAGTAGTGCGAGGACAGGGTCCAATCAGCCCCAGCATTTT.

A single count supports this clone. CDR3 DNA sequence: TGTGCCAGCAGGGAACAGGAAGTGAACAATGAGCAGTTCTTC. The encoded protein is CASREQEVNNEQFF. V and J are TRBV2 and TRBJ2-1, with a tentative D call TRBD1 (5 bases). The CDR3 has 14 residues. Trimming pared 6 bases from V and 5 bases from J, leaving 14 bases between. CDR1 and CDR2 (germline): SNHLY, FYNNEI.

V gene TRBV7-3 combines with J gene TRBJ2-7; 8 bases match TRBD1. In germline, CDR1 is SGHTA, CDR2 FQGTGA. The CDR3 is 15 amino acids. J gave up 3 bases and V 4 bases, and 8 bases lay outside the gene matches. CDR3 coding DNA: TGTGCCAGCAGCTCTGAATTGGGACAGGACTACGAGCAGTACTTC. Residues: CASSSELGQDYEQYF.

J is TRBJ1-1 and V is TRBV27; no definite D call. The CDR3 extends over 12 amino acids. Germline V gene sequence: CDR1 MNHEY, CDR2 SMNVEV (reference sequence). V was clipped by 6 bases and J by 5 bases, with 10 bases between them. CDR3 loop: CASRNGETEAFF. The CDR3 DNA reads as TGTGCCAGCAGGAACGGGGAAACTGAAGCTTTCTTT.

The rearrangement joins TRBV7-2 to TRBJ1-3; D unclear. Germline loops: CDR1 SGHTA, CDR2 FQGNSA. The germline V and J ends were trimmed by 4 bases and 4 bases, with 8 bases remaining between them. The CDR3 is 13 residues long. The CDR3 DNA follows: TGTGCCAGCAGCTCTCAGAGGGGAAACACCATATATTTT. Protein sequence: CASSSQRGNTIYF. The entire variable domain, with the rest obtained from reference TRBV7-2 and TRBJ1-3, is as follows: GAGVSQSPSNKVTEKGKDVELRCDPISGHTALYWYRQSLGQGLEFLIYFQGNSAPDKSGLPSDRFSAERTGGSVSTLTIQRTQQEDSAVYLCASSSQRGNTIYFGEGSWLTVV.

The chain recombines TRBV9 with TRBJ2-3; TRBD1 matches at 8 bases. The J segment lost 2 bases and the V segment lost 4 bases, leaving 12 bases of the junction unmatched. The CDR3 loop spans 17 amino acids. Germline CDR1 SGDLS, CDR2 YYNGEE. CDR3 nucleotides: TGTGCCAGCAGCACAACCCCCTCAGGGGGCCTCACAGATACGCAGTATTTT. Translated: CASSTTPSGGLTDTQYF. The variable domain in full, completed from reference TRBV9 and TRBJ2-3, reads DSGVTQTPKHLITATGQRVTLRCSPRSGDLSVYWYQQSLDQGLQFLIQYYNGEERAKGNILERFSAQQFPDLHSELNLSSLELGDSALYFCASSTTPSGGLTDTQYFGPGTRLTVL.

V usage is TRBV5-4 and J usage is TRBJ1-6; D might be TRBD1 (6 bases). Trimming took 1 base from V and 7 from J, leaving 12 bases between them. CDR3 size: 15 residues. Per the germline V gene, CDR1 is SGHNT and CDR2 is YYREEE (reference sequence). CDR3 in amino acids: CASSLLGTRNSPLHF. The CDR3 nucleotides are TGTGCCAGCAGCTTGCTGGGGACAAGAAATTCACCCCTCCACTTT.